This T cell receptor beta chain came from a study of blood T cell repertoires in COVID-19. Sequencing used immunoSEQ multiplex PCR; TCRdb keeps in-frame clones, though not all of them. The data contain 300,000 to 350,000 clones, about nine tenths of them seen just once; the ten biggest clones take up approximately 0.93%. CDR3 length: 15 amino acids. The germline V gene has CDR1 SGHRS and CDR2 YFSETQ. The junction had 5 bases not matched to a gene; V was cut back by 3 bases and J by 5 bases. Source material: PBMCs or T cells enriched from blood (not recorded which). This chain joins TRBV5-1 and TRBJ1-2; 12 bases fit TRBD1. The TCR sequence derives from a woman in her twenties or thirties who had been exposed to COVID-19. The CDR3 DNA sequence: TGCGCCAGCAGCTCCTCGGGACAGGGGGCTTATGGCTACACCTTC. Residues: CASSSSGQGAYGYTF.